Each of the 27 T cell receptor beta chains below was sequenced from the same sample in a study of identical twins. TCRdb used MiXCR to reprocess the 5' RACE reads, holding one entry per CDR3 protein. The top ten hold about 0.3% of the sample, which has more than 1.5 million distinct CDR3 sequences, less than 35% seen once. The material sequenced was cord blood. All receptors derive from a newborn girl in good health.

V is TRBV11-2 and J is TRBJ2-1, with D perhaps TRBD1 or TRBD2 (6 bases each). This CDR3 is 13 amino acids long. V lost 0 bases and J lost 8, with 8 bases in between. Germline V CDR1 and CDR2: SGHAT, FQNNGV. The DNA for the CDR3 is TGTGCCAGCAGCTTAGATGGGGGGCATGAGCAGTTCTTC. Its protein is CASSLDGGHEQFF.

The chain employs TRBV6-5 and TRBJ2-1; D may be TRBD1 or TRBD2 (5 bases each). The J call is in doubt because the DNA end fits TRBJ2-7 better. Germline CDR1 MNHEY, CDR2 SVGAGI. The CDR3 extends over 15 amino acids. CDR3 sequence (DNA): TGTGCCAGCGGTTGGGACCGAAGCTCCTACAATGAGCAGTACTTC. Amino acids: CASGWDRSSYNEQYF.

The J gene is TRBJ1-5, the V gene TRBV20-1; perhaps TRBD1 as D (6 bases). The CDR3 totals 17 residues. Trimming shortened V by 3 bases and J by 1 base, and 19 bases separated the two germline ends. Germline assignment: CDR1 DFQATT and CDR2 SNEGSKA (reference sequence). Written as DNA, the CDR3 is TGCAGTGCTAGTTCCCCATGGGGCCAGGGGAGCAATCAGCCCCAGCATTTT. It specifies CSASSPWGQGSNQPQHF.

Written as DNA, the CDR3 is TGTGCCAGCAGCTTAGGGTGGGGGGGCACTAATGAAAAACTGTTTTTT. Its protein is CASSLGWGGTNEKLFF. The rearrangement links TRBV7-2 to TRBJ1-4; tentative D call: TRBD1 (6 bases). Deletions cut 1 base from V and 2 bases from J, with 11 bases between. This CDR3 contains 16 residues. From germline, CDR1 is SGHTA and CDR2 FQGNSA.

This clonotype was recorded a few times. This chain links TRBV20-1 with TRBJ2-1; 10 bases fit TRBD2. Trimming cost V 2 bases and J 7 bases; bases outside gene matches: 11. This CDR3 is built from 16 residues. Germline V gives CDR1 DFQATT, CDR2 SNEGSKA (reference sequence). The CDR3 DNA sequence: TGCAGTGCTAGAACCAATCTAGCGGGAGTGTCAAATGAGCAGTTCTTC. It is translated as CSARTNLAGVSNEQFF.

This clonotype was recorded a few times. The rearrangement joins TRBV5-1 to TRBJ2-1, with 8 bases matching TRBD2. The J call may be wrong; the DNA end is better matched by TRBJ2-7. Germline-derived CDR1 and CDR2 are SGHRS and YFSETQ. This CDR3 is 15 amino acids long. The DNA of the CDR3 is TGCGCCAGCAGCTTGGTTCCTAGCGGGTACAATGAGCAGTACTTC. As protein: CASSLVPSGYNEQYF.

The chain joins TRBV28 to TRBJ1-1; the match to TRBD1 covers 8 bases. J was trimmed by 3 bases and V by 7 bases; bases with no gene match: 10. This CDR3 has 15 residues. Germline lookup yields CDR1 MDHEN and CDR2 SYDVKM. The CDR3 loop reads CASTFGQGHYTEAFF. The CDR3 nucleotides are TGTGCCAGCACCTTTGGACAGGGACATTACACTGAAGCTTTCTTT.

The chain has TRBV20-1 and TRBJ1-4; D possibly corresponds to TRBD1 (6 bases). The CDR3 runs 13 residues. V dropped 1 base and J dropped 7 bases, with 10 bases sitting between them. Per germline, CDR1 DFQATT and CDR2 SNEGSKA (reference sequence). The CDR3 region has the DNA TGCAGTGCTAGAGGGGGGCCGGGTGAAAAACTGTTTTTT. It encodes CSARGGPGEKLFF.

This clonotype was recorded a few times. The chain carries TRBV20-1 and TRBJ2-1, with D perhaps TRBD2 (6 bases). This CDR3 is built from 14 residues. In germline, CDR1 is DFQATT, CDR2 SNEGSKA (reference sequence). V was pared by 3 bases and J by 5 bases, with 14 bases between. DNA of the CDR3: TGCAGTGCTAGGAAAGGCGGGGTAAACAATGAGCAGTTCTTC. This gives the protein CSARKGGVNNEQFF.

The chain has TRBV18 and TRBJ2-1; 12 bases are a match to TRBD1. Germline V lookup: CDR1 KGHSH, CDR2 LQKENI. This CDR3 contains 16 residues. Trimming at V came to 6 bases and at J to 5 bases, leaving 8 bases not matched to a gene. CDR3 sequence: CASSSSGTGGDNEQFF. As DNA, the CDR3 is TGTGCCAGCTCCTCATCCGGGACAGGGGGCGACAATGAGCAGTTCTTC.

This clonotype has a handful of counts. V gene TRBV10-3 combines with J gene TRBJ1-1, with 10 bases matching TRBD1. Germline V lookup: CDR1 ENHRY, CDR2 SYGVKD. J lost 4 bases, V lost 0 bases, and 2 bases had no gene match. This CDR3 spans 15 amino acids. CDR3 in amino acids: CAISESRTGGTEAFF. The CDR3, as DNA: TGTGCCATCAGTGAGTCAAGGACAGGGGGCACTGAAGCTTTCTTT.

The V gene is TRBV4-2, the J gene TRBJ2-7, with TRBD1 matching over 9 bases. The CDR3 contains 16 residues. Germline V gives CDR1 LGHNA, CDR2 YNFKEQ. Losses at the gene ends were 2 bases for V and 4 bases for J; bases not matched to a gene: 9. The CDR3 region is CASSQKSGTGSYEQYF. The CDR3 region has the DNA TGTGCCAGCAGCCAAAAATCCGGGACAGGGTCATACGAGCAGTACTTC.

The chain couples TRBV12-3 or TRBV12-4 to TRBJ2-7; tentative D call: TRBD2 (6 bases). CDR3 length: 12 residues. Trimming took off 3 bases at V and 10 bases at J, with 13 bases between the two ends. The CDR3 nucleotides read TGTGCCAGCAGTTTCTCCGGGGACTTACAGTACTTC. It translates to CASSFSGDLQYF.

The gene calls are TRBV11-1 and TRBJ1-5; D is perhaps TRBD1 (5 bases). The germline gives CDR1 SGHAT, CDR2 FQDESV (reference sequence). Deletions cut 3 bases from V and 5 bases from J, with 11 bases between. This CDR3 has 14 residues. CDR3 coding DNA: TGTGCCAGCAGCTTGGCAGGGTCCTATCAGCCCCAGCATTTT. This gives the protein CASSLAGSYQPQHF.

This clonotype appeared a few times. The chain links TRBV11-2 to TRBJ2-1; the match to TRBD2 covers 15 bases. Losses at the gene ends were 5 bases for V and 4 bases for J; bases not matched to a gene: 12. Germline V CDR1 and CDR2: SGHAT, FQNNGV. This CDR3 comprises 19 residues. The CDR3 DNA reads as TGTGCCAGCAGCCCTTGGACTAGCGGGAGGGCCGGGACATACAATGAGCAGTTCTTC. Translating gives CASSPWTSGRAGTYNEQFF. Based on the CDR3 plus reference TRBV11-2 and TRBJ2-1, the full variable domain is EAGVAQSPRYKIIEKRQSVAFWCNPISGHATLYWYQQILGQGPKLLIQFQNNGVVDDSQLPKDRFSAERLKGVDSTLKIQPAKLEDSAVYLCASSPWTSGRAGTYNEQFFGPGTRLTVL.

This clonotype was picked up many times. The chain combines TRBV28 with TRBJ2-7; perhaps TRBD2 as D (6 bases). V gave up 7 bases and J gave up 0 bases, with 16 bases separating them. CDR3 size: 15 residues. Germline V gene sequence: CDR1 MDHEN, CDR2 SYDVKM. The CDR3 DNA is TGTGCCAGCACCGGAGGACTACGCCTCTCCTACGAGCAGTACTTC. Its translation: CASTGGLRLSYEQYF.

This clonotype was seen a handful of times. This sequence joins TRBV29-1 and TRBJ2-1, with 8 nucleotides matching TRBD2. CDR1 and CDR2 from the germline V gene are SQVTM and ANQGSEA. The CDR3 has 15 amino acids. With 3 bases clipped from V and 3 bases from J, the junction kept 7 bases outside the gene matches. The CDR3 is CSVEGASGSYNEQFF. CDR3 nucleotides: TGCAGCGTTGAGGGGGCCAGCGGGAGCTACAATGAGCAGTTCTTC.

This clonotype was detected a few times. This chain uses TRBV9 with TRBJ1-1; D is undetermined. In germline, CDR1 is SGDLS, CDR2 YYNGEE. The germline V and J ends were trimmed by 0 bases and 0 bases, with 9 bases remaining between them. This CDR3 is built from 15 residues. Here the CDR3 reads CASSVEPGMNTEAFF. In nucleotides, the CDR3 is TGTGCCAGCAGCGTAGAACCGGGCATGAACACTGAAGCTTTCTTT.

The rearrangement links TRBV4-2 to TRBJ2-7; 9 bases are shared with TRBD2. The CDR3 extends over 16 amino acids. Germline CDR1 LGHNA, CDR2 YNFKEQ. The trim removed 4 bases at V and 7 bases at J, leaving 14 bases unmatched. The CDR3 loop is CASSPLAGFSYNEQYF. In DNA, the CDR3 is TGTGCCAGCAGCCCACTAGCGGGCTTCTCCTACAATGAGCAGTACTTC.

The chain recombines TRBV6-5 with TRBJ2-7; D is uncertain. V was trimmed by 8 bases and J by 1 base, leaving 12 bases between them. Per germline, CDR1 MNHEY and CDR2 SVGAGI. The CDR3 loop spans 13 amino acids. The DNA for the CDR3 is TGTGCCAGCCGGGCCGGGCTTTCCTACGAGCAGTACTTC. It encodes CASRAGLSYEQYF.

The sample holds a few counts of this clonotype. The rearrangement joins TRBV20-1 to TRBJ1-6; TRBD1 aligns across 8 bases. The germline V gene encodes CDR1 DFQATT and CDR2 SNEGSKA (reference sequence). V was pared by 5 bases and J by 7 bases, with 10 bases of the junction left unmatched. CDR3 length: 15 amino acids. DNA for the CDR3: TGCAGTGCTCCAGTAGGGGACAGGCCCAATTCACCCCTCCACTTT. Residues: CSAPVGDRPNSPLHF.

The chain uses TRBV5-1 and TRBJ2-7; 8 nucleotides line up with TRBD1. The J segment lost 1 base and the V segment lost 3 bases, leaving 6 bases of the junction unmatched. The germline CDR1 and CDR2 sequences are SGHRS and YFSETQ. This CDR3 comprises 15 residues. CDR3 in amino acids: CASSWTQGDSYEQYF. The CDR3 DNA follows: TGCGCCAGCAGCTGGACACAGGGGGATTCCTACGAGCAGTACTTC.

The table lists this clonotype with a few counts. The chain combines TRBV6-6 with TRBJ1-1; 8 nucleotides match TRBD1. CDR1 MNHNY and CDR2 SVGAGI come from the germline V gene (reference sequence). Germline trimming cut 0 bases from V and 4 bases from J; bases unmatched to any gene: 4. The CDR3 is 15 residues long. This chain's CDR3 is CASSYSRTGGTEAFF. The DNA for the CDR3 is TGTGCCAGCAGTTACTCGAGAACAGGGGGCACTGAAGCTTTCTTT.

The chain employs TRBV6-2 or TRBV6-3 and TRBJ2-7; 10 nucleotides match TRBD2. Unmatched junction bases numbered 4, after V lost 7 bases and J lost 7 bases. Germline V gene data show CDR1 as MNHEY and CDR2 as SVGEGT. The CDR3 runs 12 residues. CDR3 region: CASTLAGAEQYF. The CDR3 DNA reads TGTGCCAGCACGCTAGCGGGAGCTGAGCAGTACTTC.

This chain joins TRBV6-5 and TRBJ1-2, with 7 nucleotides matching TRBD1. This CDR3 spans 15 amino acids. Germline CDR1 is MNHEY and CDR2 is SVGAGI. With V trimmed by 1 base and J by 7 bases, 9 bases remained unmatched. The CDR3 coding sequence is TGTGCCAGCAGTTACTTTCTGACAGGGAGCGGTGGCTACACCTTC. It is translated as CASSYFLTGSGGYTF.

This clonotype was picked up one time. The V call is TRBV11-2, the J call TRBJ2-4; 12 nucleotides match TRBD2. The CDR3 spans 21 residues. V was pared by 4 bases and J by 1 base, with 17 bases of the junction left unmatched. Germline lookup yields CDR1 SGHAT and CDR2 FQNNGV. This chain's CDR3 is CASSSASGGAGLVWAKNIQYF. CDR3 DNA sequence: TGTGCCAGCAGCTCCGCTAGCGGGGGGGCCGGGTTGGTTTGGGCCAAAAACATTCAGTACTTC.

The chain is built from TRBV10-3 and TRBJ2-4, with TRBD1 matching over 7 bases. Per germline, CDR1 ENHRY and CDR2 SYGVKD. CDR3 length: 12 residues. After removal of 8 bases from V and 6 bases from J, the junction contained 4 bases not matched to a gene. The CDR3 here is CAIGQDGNIQYF. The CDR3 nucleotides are TGTGCCATCGGACAGGACGGAAACATTCAGTACTTC.